Each of the 20 T cell receptor beta chains below was sequenced from the same sample in a study of T cells in Graves' hyperthyroidism and ophthalmopathy. RNA transcripts provided the source from which TCR beta CDR3 regions were amplified. A set of HTBI primers served as the primers for a first-round RT-PCR of the TCR CDR3. TCRdb re-analysed the multiplex PCR reads in MiXCR, keeping a single row per CDR3 protein. There are around 50,000 distinct CDR3 sequences in the sample; approximately 48% occur only once, and about 9.8% lies in the top ten. Sequencing used blood. The origin of the receptors is a woman aged 50 to 60 with Graves' ophthalmopathy.

This clonotype is judged medium-sized (0.01 to 0.1%). The V call is TRBV25-1, the J call TRBJ2-7, with D perhaps matching TRBD1 or TRBD2 (7 bases each). Trimming stripped 1 base from V and 5 bases from J, with 21 bases between. Germline-derived CDR1 and CDR2 are MGHDK and SYGVNS. CDR3 length equals 17 residues. CDR3 sequence (DNA): TGTGCCAGCAGTGAATTAGGCAGGGGGGGTCCGGTACACGAGCAGTACTTC. Its protein is CASSELGRGGPVHEQYF.

There are many counts of this clonotype. The V call is TRBV6-5, the J call TRBJ2-1; TRBD2 matches at 9 bases. The CDR3 totals 16 residues. Trimming removed 4 bases from V and 4 bases from J; junction bases left unmatched: 8. In germline, CDR1 is MNHEY, CDR2 SVGAGI. This CDR3 reads CASSLASGANYNEQFF. In DNA, the CDR3 is TGTGCCAGCAGTTTGGCTAGCGGGGCAAATTACAATGAGCAGTTCTTC.

Comment on this clonotype: One junction end disagrees with the germline gene, perhaps due to a read error. The rearrangement uses TRBV7-9 and TRBJ1-2; unclear D gene. Germline CDR1 SEHNR, CDR2 FQNEAQ (reference sequence). The CDR3 contains 13 residues. The CDR3 DNA sequence: TGTGCCGGCAGCAACGAAAGAATCCGAGGCTACACCTTC. Residues: CAGSNERIRGYTF.

The gene calls are TRBV25-1 and TRBJ2-3; 12 bases map to TRBD2. Trimming at V came to 1 base and at J to 5 bases, leaving 7 bases not matched to a gene. The CDR3 length is 17 residues. Germline-derived CDR1 and CDR2 are MGHDK and SYGVNS. CDR3 sequence (DNA): TGTGCCAGCAGTGAATTAGGGACTAGCGGGTTGGGAGATACGCAGTATTTT. Its protein product is CASSELGTSGLGDTQYF.

The chain couples TRBV19 to TRBJ1-2; 8 bases are a match to TRBD1. Germline values: CDR1 LNHDA, CDR2 SQIVND (reference sequence). This CDR3 region has 13 residues. The ends lost 4 bases at V and 6 bases at J; junction bases unmatched: 4. CDR3 sequence reads: CASSRNRGDGYTF. For the CDR3, the DNA is TGTGCCAGTAGTAGGAACAGGGGGGATGGCTACACCTTC. Full variable domain (missing parts from reference TRBV19 and TRBJ1-2): DGGITQSPKYLFRKEGQNVTLSCEQNLNHDAMYWYRQDPGQGLRLIYYSQIVNDFQKGDIAEGYSVSREKKESFPLTVTSAQKNPTAFYLCASSRNRGDGYTFGSGTRLTVV.

On this clonotype: No conserved phenylalanine or tryptophan ends this CDR3, so it is likely a read error. This chain connects TRBV6-5 to TRBJ2-3; possibly TRBD1 for D (6 bases). V dropped 6 bases and J dropped 4 bases, with 8 bases sitting between them. CDR3 size: 12 residues. Germline values: CDR1 MNHEY, CDR2 SVGAGI. This CDR3 reads CASRGASDTQYC. DNA of the CDR3: TGTGCCAGCAGGGGGGCCTCAGATACGCAGTATTGT.

This clonotype was seen ten or more times. This rearrangement joins TRBV19 to TRBJ2-2, with D unresolved. Germline assignment: CDR1 LNHDA and CDR2 SQIVND (reference sequence). Trimming stripped 4 bases from V and 9 bases from J, with 15 bases between. The CDR3 length is 14 residues. The CDR3 region is CASSTASSVRELFF. As DNA, the CDR3 is TGTGCCAGTAGTACCGCCTCGTCGGTCCGGGAGCTGTTTTTT. The variable domain in full, completed from reference TRBV19 and TRBJ2-2, reads DGGITQSPKYLFRKEGQNVTLSCEQNLNHDAMYWYRQDPGQGLRLIYYSQIVNDFQKGDIAEGYSVSREKKESFPLTVTSAQKNPTAFYLCASSTASSVRELFFGEGSRLTVL.

This clonotype was seen a handful of times. This clone may be a read error of a much larger clone one base away. DNA for the CDR3: TGCAGTGCTATGGGCGGGAATGCCTACGAGCAGCACTTC. Its protein is CSAMGGNAYEQHF. The genes are TRBV20-1 and TRBJ2-7, with a possible D match to TRBD2 (6 bases). Germline V CDR1 and CDR2: DFQATT, SNEGSKA (reference sequence). The CDR3 runs to 13 residues.

The V gene is TRBV24-1, the J gene TRBJ1-1; D gene unclear. Germline V lookup: CDR1 KGHDR, CDR2 SFDVKD. The CDR3 totals 14 residues. Trimming stripped 11 bases from V and 5 bases from J, with 20 bases between. The CDR3 region has the DNA TGTGCCAGCTCTGACACCGTAGATGTGACTGAAGCTTTCTTT. It yields the protein CASSDTVDVTEAFF.

This clonotype appeared many times. This chain joins TRBV11-2 and TRBJ1-6, with a tentative D call TRBD1 (5 bases). This CDR3 is 17 amino acids long. The V gene lost 1 base and the J gene lost 7 bases, with 17 bases spanning the gap. Per germline, CDR1 SGHAT and CDR2 FQNNGV. The CDR3 loop reads CASSLGLRGRRNSPLHF. CDR3 sequence (DNA): TGTGCCAGCAGCTTAGGGTTAAGGGGAAGGCGGAATTCACCCCTCCACTTT.

At least ten counts were recorded for this clonotype. The chain couples TRBV9 to TRBJ2-7; D not certain. The V and J ends lost 5 bases and 2 bases respectively, with 2 bases between them. Germline values: CDR1 SGDLS, CDR2 YYNGEE. The CDR3 totals 10 residues. The chain's CDR3 is CASSTYEQYF. The CDR3 coding sequence is TGTGCCAGCAGTACCTACGAGCAGTACTTC.

The chain carries TRBV29-1 and TRBJ2-7; perhaps TRBD1 as D (6 bases). Deletions cut 3 bases from V and 2 bases from J, with 14 bases between. The CDR3 length is 14 residues. CDR1 is SQVTM, CDR2 ANQGSEA, per germline. CDR3 sequence reads: CSVDTGQNTYEQYF. DNA for the CDR3: TGCAGCGTTGATACGGGACAAAATACCTACGAGCAGTACTTC.

V and J are TRBV20-1 and TRBJ2-1; a weak D match, TRBD2 (9 bases). The germline gives CDR1 DFQATT, CDR2 SNEGSKA (reference sequence). Trimming left V 3 bases short and J 6 bases short, with 24 bases between. The CDR3 consists of 17 residues. The CDR3 sequence: CSASPRGREGPSNEQFF. In nucleotides, the CDR3 is TGCAGTGCTAGTCCCAGGGGGCGGGAGGGGCCCAGCAATGAGCAGTTCTTC.

V usage is TRBV7-3 and J usage is TRBJ2-3, with 9 positions matching TRBD1. In germline, CDR1 is SGHTA, CDR2 FQGTGA. Losses at the gene ends were 4 bases for V and 2 bases for J; bases not matched to a gene: 7. The CDR3 has 16 amino acids. CDR3 in DNA: TGTGCCAGCAGCTCGCCGGGACAGGGTTACACAGATACGCAGTATTTT. It is translated as CASSSPGQGYTDTQYF.

The chain carries TRBV9 and TRBJ2-7, with TRBD2 matching over 7 bases. The CDR3 runs 13 residues. CDR1 is SGDLS, CDR2 YYNGEE, per germline. The V and J ends lost 0 bases and 9 bases, in that order; junction bases with no gene match: 6. The CDR3 protein is CASSVEVGGVQYF. The CDR3 nucleotides read TGTGCCAGCAGCGTAGAGGTGGGAGGGGTGCAGTACTTC.

In its sample, this clonotype was seen a few times. The genes are TRBV4-2 and TRBJ2-7, with 8 bases fitting TRBD1. The CDR3 runs to 17 residues. CDR1 LGHNA and CDR2 YNFKEQ come from the germline V gene. The V and J ends lost 3 bases and 2 bases, in that order; junction bases with no gene match: 12. The CDR3 DNA follows: TGTGCCAGCAGCCACATGGCATGGCAGGGGGCCGCCTACGAGCAGTACTTC. It yields the protein CASSHMAWQGAAYEQYF.

Concerning this clonotype: Relative to the germline gene, one junction end is altered; a read error may explain this. This sequence joins TRBV19 and TRBJ2-5; 10 nucleotides agree with TRBD2. CDR3 size: 17 residues. CDR1 is LNHDA and CDR2 is SQIVND in the germline V gene (reference sequence). The DNA for the CDR3 is TGTGCCAGTAGTATCAGAGGACTAGCGGAGATCCAAGGGACCCGGTACTTC. Translation: CASSIRGLAEIQGTRYF.

The table lists this clonotype with many counts. The chain couples TRBV5-4 to TRBJ2-5, with 8 bases identical to TRBD1. This CDR3 is 14 amino acids long. The J segment lost 5 bases and the V segment lost 1 base, leaving 4 bases of the junction unmatched. Germline V lookup: CDR1 SGHNT, CDR2 YYREEE (reference sequence). The CDR3 sequence is CASSLQGAGETQYF. CDR3 DNA sequence: TGTGCCAGCAGCTTGCAGGGGGCAGGGGAGACCCAGTACTTC.

The genes are TRBV20-1 and TRBJ2-7, with 15 bases lining up with TRBD2. The J segment lost 0 bases and the V segment lost 6 bases, leaving 3 bases of the junction unmatched. The CDR3 has 15 residues. The germline V gene has CDR1 DFQATT and CDR2 SNEGSKA (reference sequence). CDR3 loop: CSAEGLAGGSYEQYF. Here the CDR3 DNA reads TGCAGTGCCGAGGGACTAGCGGGAGGCTCCTACGAGCAGTACTTC.

This clonotype was recorded at least ten times. This chain joins TRBV20-1 and TRBJ2-1; TRBD2 agrees at 9 bases. Germline values: CDR1 DFQATT, CDR2 SNEGSKA (reference sequence). This CDR3 spans 16 amino acids. The ends lost 1 base at V and 7 bases at J; junction bases unmatched: 11. CDR3 in amino acids: CSARAGGGARGNEQFF. Written as DNA, the CDR3 is TGCAGTGCTAGAGCGGGCGGGGGGGCCCGGGGTAATGAGCAGTTCTTC.